The T cell receptor beta chain under discussion was sequenced for a study of T cell repertoires in cytomegalovirus infection. CDR3 length: 14 amino acids. The germline CDR1 and CDR2 sequences are DFQATT and SNEGSKA (reference sequence). V dropped 5 bases and J dropped 5; count of bases not matched to a gene: 5. TCRdb re-derived calls from the reads in MiXCR, one entry per CDR3 protein. The sample carries about 680,000 distinct CDR3 sequences, 24% recorded once. This clonotype was counted between two and nine times. The source is a human donor in good health (CMV status not recorded). Some clones in this sample may be carry-over from other donors' samples. The sample comprised CD8+ T cells from PBMCs. The V call is TRBV20-1, the J call TRBJ2-1, with 11 nucleotides matching TRBD2. Here the CDR3 DNA reads TGCAGTGCTCCCATAGCGGGGGGGCACAATGAGCAGTTCTTC. Residues: CSAPIAGGHNEQFF.